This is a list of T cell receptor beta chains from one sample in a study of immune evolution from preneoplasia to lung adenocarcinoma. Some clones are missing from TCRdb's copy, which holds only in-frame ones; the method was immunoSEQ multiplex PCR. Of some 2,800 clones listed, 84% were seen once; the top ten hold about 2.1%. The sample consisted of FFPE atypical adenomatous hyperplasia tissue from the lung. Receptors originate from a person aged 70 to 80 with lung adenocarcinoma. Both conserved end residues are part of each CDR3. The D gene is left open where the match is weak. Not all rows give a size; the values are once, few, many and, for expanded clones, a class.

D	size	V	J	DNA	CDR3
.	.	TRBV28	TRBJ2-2	TGTGCCAGCAGTCGTAGCGGGGAGCTGTTTTTT	CASSRSGELFF
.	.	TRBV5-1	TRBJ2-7	TGCGCCAGCAGCTTGGCCTGGGACTACGAGCAGTACTTC	CASSLAWDYEQYF
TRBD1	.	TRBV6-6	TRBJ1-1	TGTGCCAGCAGAATGGACAGGGGGGATGAAGCTTTCTTT	CASRMDRGDEAFF
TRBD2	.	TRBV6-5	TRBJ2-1	TGTGCCAGCAGTTTTCGAGCGGGAGTGATCGGTGAGCAGTTCTTC	CASSFRAGVIGEQFF
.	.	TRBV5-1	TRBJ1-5	TGCGCCAGCAGCTTGGTACCGGGGCAGGGTCAGCCCCAGCATTTT	CASSLVPGQGQPQHF
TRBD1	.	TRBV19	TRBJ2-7	TGTGCCAGCAGGGGGGGACAGGGTATCTACGAGCAGTACTTC	CASRGGQGIYEQYF
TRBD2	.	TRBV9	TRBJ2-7	TGTGCCAGCAGCGTGGGGGATCCGGTCTTTCGTGGGACTAGCTCCTACGAGCAGTACTTC	CASSVGDPVFRGTSSYEQYF
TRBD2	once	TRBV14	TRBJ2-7	TGTGCCAGCAGCCAAGTAGCGGGGACTACCTTCTCCTACGAGCAGTACTTC	CASSQVAGTTFSYEQYF
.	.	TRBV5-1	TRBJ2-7	TGCGCCAGCAGCTTGGCCGATGACGAGCAGTACTTC	CASSLADDEQYF
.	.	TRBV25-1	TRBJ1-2	TGTGCCAGCAGGCGGGACGGCACTAACTATGGCTACACCTTC	CASRRDGTNYGYTF
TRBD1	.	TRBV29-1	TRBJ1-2	TGCAGCGCCGTCCCACAGGGGAGAGATGGCTACACCTTC	CSAVPQGRDGYTF
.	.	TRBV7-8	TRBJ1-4	TGTGCCAGCAGCTTAGATCAAGGAAAACTGTTTTTT	CASSLDQGKLFF
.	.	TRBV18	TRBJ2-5	TGTGCCAGCTCCCTTCGGACGACCCCGAGGGAGGAGACCCAGTACTTC	CASSLRTTPREETQYF
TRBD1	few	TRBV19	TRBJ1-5	TGTGCCAGTAGTCTGGTTACAGGGGGAAGTCAGCCCCAGCATTTT	CASSLVTGGSQPQHF